This T cell receptor beta chain was observed in a study of vaccination effects on CD4 cells after COVID-19. As for the study in general: With the ViraFEST assay, the study expanded antigen-specific CD4+ T cells using viral peptide pools, then sequenced them. Post-vaccine sampling took place a median of 72 days after the second dose. Findings and limits, study-wide: Convalescent patients were scarce, and early post-infection timepoints were absent.

The CDR3 consists of 18 residues. Germline trimming cut 5 bases from V and 5 bases from J; bases unmatched to any gene: 20. Germline V gives CDR1 SGHVS, CDR2 FNYEAQ. Having been cultured for ten to eleven days, the cells underwent CD4+ T cell isolation. Each participant was given two doses of one vaccine (BNT162b2 or mRNA-1273). Details on this clone: The antigen remains unidentified.

TCRdb's table, derived via immunoSEQ multiplex PCR, lists solely in-frame clones and lacks some. The table includes tens of thousands of clones, under 70% detected once. This sequence was found in a human donor who received a COVID-19 vaccine. The sample here was CD4+ T cells from PBMCs cultured without peptide, taken after COVID-19 vaccination. The V call is TRBV7-6, the J call TRBJ2-5; 7 bases align to TRBD2. The CDR3 loop is CASSPSHLGAGVWETQYF. DNA of the CDR3: TGTGCCAGCAGCCCTTCCCACTTAGGCGCGGGAGTGTGGGAGACCCAGTACTTC.